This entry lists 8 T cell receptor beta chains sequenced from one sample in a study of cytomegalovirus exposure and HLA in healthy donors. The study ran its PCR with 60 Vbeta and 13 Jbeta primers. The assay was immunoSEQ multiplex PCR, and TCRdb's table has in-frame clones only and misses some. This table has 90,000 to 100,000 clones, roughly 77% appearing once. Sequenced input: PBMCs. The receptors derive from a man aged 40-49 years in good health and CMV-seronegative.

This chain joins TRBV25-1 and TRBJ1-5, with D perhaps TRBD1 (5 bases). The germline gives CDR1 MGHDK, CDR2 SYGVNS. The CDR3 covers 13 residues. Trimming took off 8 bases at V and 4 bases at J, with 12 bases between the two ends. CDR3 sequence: CASGDLGNQPQHF. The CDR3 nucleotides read TGTGCCAGCGGGGACTTGGGGAATCAGCCCCAGCATTTT.

This CDR3 is CASRPTGGNYGYTF. Written as DNA, the CDR3 is TGTGCCAGTAGACCAACAGGGGGTAACTATGGCTACACCTTC. V and J are TRBV19 and TRBJ1-2; 8 bases are shared with TRBD1. The germline V gene encodes CDR1 LNHDA and CDR2 SQIVND (reference sequence). The CDR3 sequence is 14 residues long. V was pared by 6 bases and J by 1 base, with 4 bases of the junction left unmatched.

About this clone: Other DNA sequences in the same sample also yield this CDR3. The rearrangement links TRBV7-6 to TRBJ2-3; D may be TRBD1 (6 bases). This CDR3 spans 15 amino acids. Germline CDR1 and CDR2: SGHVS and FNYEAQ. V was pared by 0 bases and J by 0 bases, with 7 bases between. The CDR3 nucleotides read TGTGCCAGCAGCTTAGCGGGGGCTAGCACAGATACGCAGTATTTT. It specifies CASSLAGASTDTQYF.

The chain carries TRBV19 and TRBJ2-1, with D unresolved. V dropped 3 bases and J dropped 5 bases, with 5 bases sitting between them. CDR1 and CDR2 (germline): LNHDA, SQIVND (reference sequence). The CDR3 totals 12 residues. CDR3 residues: CASSIVNNEQFF. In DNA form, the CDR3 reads TGTGCCAGTAGTATTGTAAACAATGAGCAGTTCTTC.

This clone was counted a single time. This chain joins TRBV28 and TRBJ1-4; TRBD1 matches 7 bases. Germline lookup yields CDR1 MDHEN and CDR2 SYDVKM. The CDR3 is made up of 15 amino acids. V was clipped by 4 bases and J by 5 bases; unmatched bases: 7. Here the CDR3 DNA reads TGTGCCAGCAGTTCCAGACAGGGTAGAAATGAAAAACTGTTTTTT. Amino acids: CASSSRQGRNEKLFF.

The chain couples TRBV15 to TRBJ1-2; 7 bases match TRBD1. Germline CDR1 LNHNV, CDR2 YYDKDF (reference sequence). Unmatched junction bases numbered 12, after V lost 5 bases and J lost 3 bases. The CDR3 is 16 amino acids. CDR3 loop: CATSHLGTEGDYGYTF. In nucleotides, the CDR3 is TGTGCCACCAGCCATCTCGGGACAGAGGGGGACTATGGCTACACCTTC.

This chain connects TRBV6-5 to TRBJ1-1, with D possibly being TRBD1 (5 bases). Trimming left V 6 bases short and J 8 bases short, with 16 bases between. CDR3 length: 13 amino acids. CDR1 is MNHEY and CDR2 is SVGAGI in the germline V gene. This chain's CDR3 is CASSHEGAREAFF. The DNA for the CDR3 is TGTGCCAGCAGCCACGAAGGGGCGCGGGAAGCTTTCTTT.

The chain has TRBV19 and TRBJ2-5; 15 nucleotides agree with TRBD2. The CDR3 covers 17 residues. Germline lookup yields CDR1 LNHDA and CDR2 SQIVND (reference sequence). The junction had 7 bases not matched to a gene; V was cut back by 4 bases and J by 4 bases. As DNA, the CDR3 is TGTGCCAGTAGTAGGACTAGCGGGGGGGGGCTGGGAGAGACCCAGTACTTC. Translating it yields CASSRTSGGGLGETQYF.